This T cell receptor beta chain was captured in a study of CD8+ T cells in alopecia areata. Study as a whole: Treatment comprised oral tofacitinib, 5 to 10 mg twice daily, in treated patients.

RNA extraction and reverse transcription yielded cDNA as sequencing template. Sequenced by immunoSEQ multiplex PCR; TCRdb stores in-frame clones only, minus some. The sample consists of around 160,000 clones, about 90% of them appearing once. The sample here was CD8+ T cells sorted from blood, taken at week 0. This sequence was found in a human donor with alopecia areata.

The CDR3 coding sequence is TGTGCCTGGAGTGTCCTAGCGGGGGGACCCTACGAGCAGTACTTC. Translating it yields CAWSVLAGGPYEQYF. This rearrangement joins TRBV30 to TRBJ2-5; 11 nucleotides line up with TRBD2. The J call could be wrong; TRBJ2-7 is a better fit for the DNA end. The germline CDR1 and CDR2 sequences are GTSNPN and SVGIG (reference sequence). The CDR3 is 15 amino acids.